Listed here are 3 T cell receptor beta chains from one sample, sequenced in a study of T cell responses to AZD1222 COVID-19 vaccine. Clones were sequenced by immunoSEQ multiplex PCR, and TCRdb holds only the in-frame ones, with some missing. This table holds 80,000 to 100,000 clones, 70% to 90% found once. The sample consisted of peripheral blood, taken on day 0 of AZD1222 vaccination. The receptors come from an adult in good health.

CDR3 protein: CASSFRLAGGTTDTQYF. DNA for the CDR3: TGTGCCAGCAGCTTTAGACTAGCGGGGGGAACCACAGATACGCAGTATTTT. The gene calls are TRBV5-8 and TRBJ2-3, with TRBD2 matching over 13 bases. This CDR3 spans 17 amino acids. The trim removed 2 bases at V and 2 bases at J, leaving 5 bases unmatched. CDR1 SGHTS and CDR2 YDEGEE come from the germline V gene.

The chain recombines TRBV19 with TRBJ1-2; 7 nucleotides agree with TRBD1. The V gene's germline CDR1 is LNHDA and CDR2 SQIVND (reference sequence). The CDR3 consists of 13 residues. The V and J ends lost 4 bases and 10 bases, in that order; junction bases with no gene match: 9. The CDR3 bases are TGTGCCAGTAGTAACGCCGGGACAGTTGACTACACCTTC. This encodes CASSNAGTVDYTF.

The V gene is TRBV7-3, the J gene TRBJ2-5; TRBD1 might be the D (5 bases). The CDR3 has 14 residues. Germline CDR1 and CDR2: SGHTA and FQGTGA. V lost 0 bases and J 2 bases, leaving 7 bases between the germline ends. The CDR3 coding sequence is TGTGCCAGCAGCTTAACGGGGCGGCAAGAGACCCAGTACTTC. This translates into CASSLTGRQETQYF.